The source of this T cell receptor beta chain is a study of T cell responses to AZD1222 COVID-19 vaccine. Overall study results and limits: Repertoires in all cases were sampled only once the peak T cell response had passed. Seropositive AZD1222 recipients at baseline numbered only five to seven.

In this sample, this clone turned up once. Antigen: not known. Method: immunoSEQ multiplex PCR; TCRdb's copy keeps in-frame clones and lacks some. This sample carries about 56,000 clones, approximately 88% of them seen once, and the ten largest clones take roughly 14%. Germline V gene sequence: CDR1 KGHSH, CDR2 LQKENI. This CDR3 comprises 16 residues. J lost 5 bases, V lost 3 bases, and 7 bases had no gene match. The TCR comes from an adult in good health. Sequenced here: peripheral blood, sampled on day 0 of AZD1222 vaccination. The chain has TRBV18 and TRBJ2-5; 12 bases agree with TRBD2. The CDR3 DNA sequence: TGTGCCAGCTCACCCTCTAGCGGGAGGGCCGGGGAGACCCAGTACTTC. Amino acids: CASSPSSGRAGETQYF. The complete variable domain, with remaining parts taken from reference TRBV18 and TRBJ2-5, reads NAGVMQNPRHLVRRRGQEARLRCSPMKGHSHVYWYRQLPEEGLKFMVYLQKENIIDESGMPKERFSAEFPKEGPSILRIQQVVRGDSAAYFCASSPSSGRAGETQYFGPGTRLLVL.